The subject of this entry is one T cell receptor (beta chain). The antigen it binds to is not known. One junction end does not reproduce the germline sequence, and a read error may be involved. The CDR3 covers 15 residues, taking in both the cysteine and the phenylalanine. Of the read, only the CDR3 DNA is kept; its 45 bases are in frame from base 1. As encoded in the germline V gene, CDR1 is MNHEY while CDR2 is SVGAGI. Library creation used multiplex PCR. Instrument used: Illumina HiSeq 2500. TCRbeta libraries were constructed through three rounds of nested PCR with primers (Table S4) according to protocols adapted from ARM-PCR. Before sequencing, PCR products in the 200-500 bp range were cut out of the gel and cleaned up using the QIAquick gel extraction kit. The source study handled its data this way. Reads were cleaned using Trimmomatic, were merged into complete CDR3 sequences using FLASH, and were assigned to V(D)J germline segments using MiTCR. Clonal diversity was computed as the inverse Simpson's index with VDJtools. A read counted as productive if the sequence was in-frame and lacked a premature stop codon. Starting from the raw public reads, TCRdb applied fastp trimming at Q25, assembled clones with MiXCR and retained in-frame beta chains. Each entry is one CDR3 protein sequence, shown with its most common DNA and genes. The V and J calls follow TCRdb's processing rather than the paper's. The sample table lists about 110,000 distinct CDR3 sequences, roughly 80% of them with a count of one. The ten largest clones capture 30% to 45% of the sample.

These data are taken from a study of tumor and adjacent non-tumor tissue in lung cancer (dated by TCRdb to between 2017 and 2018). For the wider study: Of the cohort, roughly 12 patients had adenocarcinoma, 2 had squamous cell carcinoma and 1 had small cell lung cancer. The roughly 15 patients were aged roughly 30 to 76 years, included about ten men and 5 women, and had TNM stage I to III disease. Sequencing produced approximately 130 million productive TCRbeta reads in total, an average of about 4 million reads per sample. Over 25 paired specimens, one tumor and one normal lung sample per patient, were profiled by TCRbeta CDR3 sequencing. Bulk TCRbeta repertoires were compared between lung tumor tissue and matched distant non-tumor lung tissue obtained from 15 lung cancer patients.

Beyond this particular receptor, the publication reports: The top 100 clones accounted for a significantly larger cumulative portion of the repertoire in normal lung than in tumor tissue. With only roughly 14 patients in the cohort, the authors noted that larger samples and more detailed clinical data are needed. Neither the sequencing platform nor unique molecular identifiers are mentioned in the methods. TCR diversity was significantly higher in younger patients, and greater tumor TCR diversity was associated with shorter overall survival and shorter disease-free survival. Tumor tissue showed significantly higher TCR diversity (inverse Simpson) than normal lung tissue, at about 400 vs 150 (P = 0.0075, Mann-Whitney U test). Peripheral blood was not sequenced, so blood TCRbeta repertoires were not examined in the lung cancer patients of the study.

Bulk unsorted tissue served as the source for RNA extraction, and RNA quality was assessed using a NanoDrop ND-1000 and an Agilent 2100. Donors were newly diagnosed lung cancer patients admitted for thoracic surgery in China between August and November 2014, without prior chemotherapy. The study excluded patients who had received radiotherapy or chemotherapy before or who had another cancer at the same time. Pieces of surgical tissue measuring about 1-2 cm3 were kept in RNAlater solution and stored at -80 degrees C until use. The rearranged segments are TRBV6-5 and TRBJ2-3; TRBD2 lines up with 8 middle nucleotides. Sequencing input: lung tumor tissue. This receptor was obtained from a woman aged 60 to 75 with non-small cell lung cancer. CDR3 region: CASIVAGSSTDTQYF. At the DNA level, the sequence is TGTGCCAGCATTGTAGCGGGATCTAGCACAGATACGCAGTACTTT.